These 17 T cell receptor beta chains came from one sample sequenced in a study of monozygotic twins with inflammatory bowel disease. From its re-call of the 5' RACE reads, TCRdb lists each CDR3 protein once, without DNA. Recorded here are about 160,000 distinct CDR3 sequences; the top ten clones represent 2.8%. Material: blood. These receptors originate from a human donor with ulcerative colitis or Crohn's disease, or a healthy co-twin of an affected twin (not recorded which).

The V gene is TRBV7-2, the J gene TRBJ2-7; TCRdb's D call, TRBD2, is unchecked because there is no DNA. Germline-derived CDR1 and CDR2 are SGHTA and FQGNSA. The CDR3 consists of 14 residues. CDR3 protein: CASSASGASYEQYF. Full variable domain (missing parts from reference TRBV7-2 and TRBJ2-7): GAGVSQSPSNKVTEKGKDVELRCDPISGHTALYWYRQSLGQGLEFLIYFQGNSAPDKSGLPSDRFSAERTGGSVSTLTIQRTQQEDSAVYLCASSASGASYEQYFGPGTRLTVT.

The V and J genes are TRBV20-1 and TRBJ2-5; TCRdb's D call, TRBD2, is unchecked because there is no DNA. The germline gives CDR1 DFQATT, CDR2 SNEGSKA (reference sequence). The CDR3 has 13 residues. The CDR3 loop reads CSAKAGVQGTQYF.

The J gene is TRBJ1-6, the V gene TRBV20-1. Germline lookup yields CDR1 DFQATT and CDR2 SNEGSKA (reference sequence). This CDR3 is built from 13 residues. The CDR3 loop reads CSPSEGQGSPLHF.

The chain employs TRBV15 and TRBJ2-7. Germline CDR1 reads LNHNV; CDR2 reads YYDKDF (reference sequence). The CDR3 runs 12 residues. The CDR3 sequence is CATSRPSYEQYF. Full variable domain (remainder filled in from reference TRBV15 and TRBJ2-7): DAMVIQNPRYQVTQFGKPVTLSCSQTLNHNVMYWYQQKSSQAPKLLFHYYDKDFNNEADTPDNFQSRRPNTSFCFLDIRSPGLGDTAMYLCATSRPSYEQYFGPGTRLTVT.

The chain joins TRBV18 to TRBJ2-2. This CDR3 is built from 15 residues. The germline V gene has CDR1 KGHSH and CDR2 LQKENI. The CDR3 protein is CASSPQSANTGELFF.

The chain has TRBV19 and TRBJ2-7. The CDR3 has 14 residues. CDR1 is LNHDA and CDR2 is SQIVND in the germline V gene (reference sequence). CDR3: CASSRGRSNGEQYF.

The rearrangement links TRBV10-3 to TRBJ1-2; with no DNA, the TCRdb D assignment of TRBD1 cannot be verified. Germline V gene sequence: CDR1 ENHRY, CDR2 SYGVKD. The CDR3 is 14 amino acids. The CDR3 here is CAISEPPANYGYTF.

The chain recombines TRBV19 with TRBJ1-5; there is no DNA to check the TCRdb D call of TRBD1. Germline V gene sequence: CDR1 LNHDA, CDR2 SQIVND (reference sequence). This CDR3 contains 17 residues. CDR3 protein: CASTKGQGAEWNQPQHF.

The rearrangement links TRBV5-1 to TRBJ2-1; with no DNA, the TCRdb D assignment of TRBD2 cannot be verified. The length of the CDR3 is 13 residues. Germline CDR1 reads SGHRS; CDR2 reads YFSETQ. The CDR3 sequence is CASSFGLADEQFF.

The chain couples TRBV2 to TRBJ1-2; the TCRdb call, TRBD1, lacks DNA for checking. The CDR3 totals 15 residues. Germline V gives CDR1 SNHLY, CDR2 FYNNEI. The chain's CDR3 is CASRGVPRDLYGYTF.

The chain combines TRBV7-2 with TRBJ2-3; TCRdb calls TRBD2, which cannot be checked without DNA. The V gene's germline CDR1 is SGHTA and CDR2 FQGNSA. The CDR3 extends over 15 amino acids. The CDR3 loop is CASSRRTSGSDTQYF.

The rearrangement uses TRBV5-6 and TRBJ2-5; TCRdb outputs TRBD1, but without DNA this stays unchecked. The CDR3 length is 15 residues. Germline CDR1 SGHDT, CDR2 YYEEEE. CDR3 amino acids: CASSSRWSAWETQYF.

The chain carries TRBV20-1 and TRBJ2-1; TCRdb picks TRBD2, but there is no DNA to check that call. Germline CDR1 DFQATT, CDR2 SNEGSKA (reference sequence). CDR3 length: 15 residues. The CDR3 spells CSAEGGLVSYNEQFF.

The CDR3 is CASGFAGAYEQFF. The chain is built from TRBV12-5 and TRBJ2-1; lacking DNA, the TRBD1 call made by TCRdb goes unchecked. This CDR3 has 13 residues. Germline-derived CDR1 and CDR2 are LGHNT and FRNRAP.

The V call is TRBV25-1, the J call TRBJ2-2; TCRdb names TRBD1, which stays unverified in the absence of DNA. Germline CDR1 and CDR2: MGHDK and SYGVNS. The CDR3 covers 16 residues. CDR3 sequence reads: CASSEFGQVGTGELFF.

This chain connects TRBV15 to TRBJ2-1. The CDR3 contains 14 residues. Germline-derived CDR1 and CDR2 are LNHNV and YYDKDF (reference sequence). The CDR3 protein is CATSRGIGSTKQFF.

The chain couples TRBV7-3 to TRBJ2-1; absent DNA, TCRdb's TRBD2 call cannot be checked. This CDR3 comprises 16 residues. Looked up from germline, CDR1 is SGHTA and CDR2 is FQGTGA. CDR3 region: CASSLTVGQLYNEQFF. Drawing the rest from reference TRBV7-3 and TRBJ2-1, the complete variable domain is GAGVSQTPSNKVTEKGKYVELRCDPISGHTALYWYRQSLGQGPEFLIYFQGTGAADDSGLPNDRFFAVRPEGSVSTLKIQRTERGDSAVYLCASSLTVGQLYNEQFFGPGTRLTVL.